This TCR beta chain was captured by sequencing in a study of early T cells in non-severe SARS-CoV-2 infection (dated by TCRdb to the early 2020s). Context from the whole study: TCR sequencing used bulk RNA from unsorted whole blood, so alpha and beta chains could not be paired.

The study at large found these results: VDJdb matching was skewed toward anti-spike CD8 responses and likely underestimated virus-specific expansions by missing private and CD4 specificities.

A case-control design nested within a healthcare worker cohort in London, UK, was used, with weekly nasopharyngeal swab PCR tests and blood sampling performed. Between 23 and 31 March 2020, the week of the UK lockdown, healthcare workers were enrolled and then followed up weekly for as long as 16 weeks. At least ten counts were recorded for this clonotype. The antigen this receptor binds is unknown. Base qualities are not recorded, but no much larger clone differs from it by a single base. Library prep was done by 5' RACE. Sequencing used a NextSeq 500. Unique molecular identifiers were attached to individual cDNA molecules in the TCR library protocol so that sequencing error and PCR bias could be corrected. Both TCR alpha and beta chains were sequenced, and tight co-correlation was observed between alpha and beta sequence abundances in each sample. The study's processing was this. V gene, J gene and CDR3 annotation of TCR sequences was performed with Decombinator V4. TCRs were defined as expanded if a significant change between any two time points was detected under a Poisson model with p below 0.0001. Abundances of TCRs were expressed as counts per million after normalisation to the total number of TCRs sequenced in each sample. TRAV1-2 paired with TRAJ12, TRAJ20 or TRAJ33 defined MAIT TCRs, while TRAV10 paired with TRAJ18 defined iNKT TCRs. VDJdb, accessed 1 November 2021, was searched for CMV, EBV and SARS-CoV-2 annotated TCRs, with TCRs annotated for multiple antigens excluded. TCRdb ran its own pipeline on the public reads, namely fastp trimming at Q25 and MiXCR clone calling, and kept in-frame beta chains. Identical CDR3 proteins give one entry, which carries the most common genes and DNA. TCRdb's processing, not the study's, gives the V and J calls here. The sample table lists about 80,000 distinct CDR3 sequences, 12% of them with a count of one. About 16% of the sample lies in the top ten.

CDR1 and CDR2, per the germline V gene, are MGHDK and SYGVNS. The CDR3 spans 16 residues, from the cysteine through the phenylalanine. The kept DNA is CDR3 alone, 48 bases in frame from the first base. Trimming takes 1 base from V and 2 bases from J, and the germline ends sit 9 bases apart. The TCR was taken from an adult who was a healthcare worker with PCR-confirmed SARS-CoV-2 infection or an uninfected control (not recorded which). The donor label of this sample is uncertain. The V and J genes are TRBV25-1 and TRBJ2-6; the D segment may tentatively be TRBD1 or TRBD2, each giving 5 matched bases. The sequenced sample was whole blood, obtained at baseline. The bases are TGTGCCAGCAGTGAATTCACGGGGCCTGGGGCCAACGTCCTGACTTTC. This encodes CASSEFTGPGANVLTF.